Many counts were recorded for the clone carrying this TCR beta chain. As yet, its antigen is unknown. These data come from a study of regulatory T cells in long-lasting Graves disease. About the study: Disease was considered persistent Graves' disease after over 5 years of antithyroid drugs (with positive TSH receptor antibodies).

Assembly of TCR beta libraries relied on iRepertoire HTBI primers together with Arm-PCR of CDR3 regions. TCRdb redid the calling of the multiplex PCR reads with MiXCR, one entry per CDR3 protein. Of roughly 360,000 distinct CDR3 sequences detected, more than 20% appear once; the ten largest clones hold around a quarter. Regarding the study as a whole: TRBV28, TRBJ1-2 and TRBJ2-5 were favored in persistent disease. Accuracy could have been hurt by small sample size.

Trimming stripped 7 bases from V and 3 bases from J, with 13 bases between. Looked up from germline, CDR1 is MDHEN and CDR2 is SYDVKM. The CDR3 length is 13 residues. Indicated time point: persistent/refractory GD, antithyroid drugs over 5 years with positive TRAb. Following extraction of RNA from PBMCs, that RNA was used to make the TCR library. The TCR comes from a woman in her 40s with Graves disease. The J gene is TRBJ2-7, the V gene TRBV28; D is perhaps TRBD1 (6 bases). The starting material was peripheral blood mononuclear cells (PBMCs), obtained when the disease was refractory, from a patient treated with antithyroid drugs. CDR3 residues: CASTWDMDYEQYF. The CDR3 DNA reads TGTGCCAGCACCTGGGACATGGACTACGAGCAGTACTTC.